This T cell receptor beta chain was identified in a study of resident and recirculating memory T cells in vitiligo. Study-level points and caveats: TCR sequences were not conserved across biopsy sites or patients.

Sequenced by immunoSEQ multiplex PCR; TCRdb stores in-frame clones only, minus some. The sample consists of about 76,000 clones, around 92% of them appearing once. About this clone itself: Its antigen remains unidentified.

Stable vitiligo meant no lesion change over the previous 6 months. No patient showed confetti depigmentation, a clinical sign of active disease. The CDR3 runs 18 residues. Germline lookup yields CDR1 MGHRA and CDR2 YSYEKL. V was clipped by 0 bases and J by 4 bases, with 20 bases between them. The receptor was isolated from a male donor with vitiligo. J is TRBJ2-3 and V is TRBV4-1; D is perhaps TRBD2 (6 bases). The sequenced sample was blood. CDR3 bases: TGCGCCAGCAGCCAAGAACGCCTGGCGGAGGGGCGTGCAGATACGCAGTATTTT. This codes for CASSQERLAEGRADTQYF.